This TCR beta chain appears in the sequencing data of a study of T cell responses to AZD1222 COVID-19 vaccine. Study-level results: Repertoire sampling happened only post peak T cell response.

Method: immunoSEQ multiplex PCR; TCRdb's copy keeps in-frame clones and lacks some. Of around 120,000 clones listed, 70% to 90% were seen once; the top ten hold around 3.8%. Concerning this clone itself: Its antigen is unidentified.

The V end was cut by 5 bases, the J end by 9 bases, with 11 bases between. The CDR3 has 12 amino acids. Germline-derived CDR1 and CDR2 are MNHEY and SMNVEV (reference sequence). The clonotype was recovered from an adult who received the AZD1222 COVID-19 vaccine. The gene calls are TRBV27 and TRBJ2-1; tentative D call: TRBD1 (5 bases). The source was peripheral blood, collected 28 days after the second AZD1222 dose. The CDR3 sequence is CASSHPTAEQFF. The DNA of the CDR3 is TGTGCCAGCAGTCACCCGACAGCTGAGCAGTTCTTC.